The text below deals with one TCR beta chain. Germline V gene sequence: CDR1 MNHNY, CDR2 SVGAGI (reference sequence). The CDR3 runs to 13 residues. Unmatched junction bases numbered 5, after V lost 4 bases and J lost 8 bases. This sample was taken from a study of blood T cell repertoires in COVID-19. Study background: Samples representing acute and convalescent COVID-19 were sourced from the United States, Italy and Spain. PBMCs, B-cell-depleted T cells, or T cells were the source of the cDNA or gDNA that made up the material.

Study processing details: Scientists estimated how many nucleated cells there were by amplifying reference gene primers. Method: immunoSEQ multiplex PCR; TCRdb's copy keeps in-frame clones and lacks some. V, J and clone size are those of that table, while D and trimming were read from the DNA. The sample carries about 190,000 clones, almost 80% recorded once. This chain uses TRBV6-6 with TRBJ2-1, with 7 bases lining up with TRBD1. The sequence derives from a woman in her sixties or seventies with acute or convalescent COVID-19. Sequenced sample: peripheral blood. CDR3 nucleotides: TGTGCCAGCAGTTCTACAGGGGTTTATGAGCAGTTCTTC. It codes for CASSSTGVYEQFF.